These 18 T cell receptor beta chains were sequenced from one sample in a study of cytomegalovirus exposure and HLA in healthy donors. In the PCR, 60 Vbeta and 13 Jbeta primers were used. Sequenced by immunoSEQ multiplex PCR; TCRdb stores in-frame clones only, minus some. The sample includes about 210,000 clones, over 60% of them seen just once. Sequencing input: PBMCs. The receptors were gathered from a male donor in good health and CMV-seronegative.

The CDR3 sequence is CASSSRRQGTNEKLFF. The CDR3 DNA sequence: TGCGCCAGCAGCTCGAGACGACAGGGGACTAATGAAAAACTGTTTTTT. This chain joins TRBV5-1 and TRBJ1-4, with 8 bases fitting TRBD1. Germline-derived CDR1 and CDR2 are SGHRS and YFSETQ. J gave up 2 bases and V 3 bases, and 6 bases lay outside the gene matches. This CDR3 is built from 16 residues.

The chain employs TRBV19 and TRBJ2-3; unclear D gene. Trimming removed 10 bases from V and 0 bases from J, with 14 bases in between. CDR1 is LNHDA, CDR2 SQIVND, per germline (reference sequence). The CDR3 consists of 14 residues. CDR3 sequence (DNA): TGTGCCACCCAAACGGTTACTAGCACAGATACGCAGTATTTT. Translated, it gives CATQTVTSTDTQYF.

The chain employs TRBV2 and TRBJ2-2; 9 positions match TRBD2. The CDR3 contains 15 residues. The J segment lost 6 bases and the V segment lost 2 bases, leaving 4 bases of the junction unmatched. From germline, CDR1 is SNHLY and CDR2 FYNNEI. In DNA form, the CDR3 reads TGTGCCAGCAGTGAAAGGGGACTAGCTTCCGGGGAGCTGTTTTTT. It specifies CASSERGLASGELFF.

This clone turned up a few times. The chain joins TRBV25-1 to TRBJ2-7, with D perhaps TRBD2 (5 bases). Trimming left V 1 base short and J 7 bases short, with 14 bases between. This CDR3 is 14 amino acids long. Per germline, CDR1 MGHDK and CDR2 SYGVNS. The CDR3 here is CASSEFREYHEQYF. CDR3 DNA: TGTGCCAGCAGTGAATTTAGGGAGTACCATGAGCAGTACTTC.

The chain employs TRBV4-3 and TRBJ2-3, with 7 bases aligning to TRBD2. The CDR3 runs to 16 residues. J was trimmed by 6 bases and V by 3 bases; bases with no gene match: 12. Germline V gene lookup returns CDR1 LGHNA and CDR2 YSLEER. This chain's CDR3 is CASSQASGGATDTQYF. CDR3 nucleotides: TGCGCCAGCAGCCAGGCCTCGGGGGGTGCTACCGATACGCAGTATTTT.

This sequence joins TRBV9 and TRBJ2-5; a weak D match, TRBD2 (6 bases). The CDR3 loop spans 13 amino acids. Trimming removed 0 bases at V and 3 bases at J, with 6 bases between. Germline V CDR1 and CDR2: SGDLS, YYNGEE. The CDR3 nucleotides are TGTGCCAGCAGCGTAGGACTAGAAGAGACCCAGTACTTC. This codes for CASSVGLEETQYF.

V is TRBV19 and J is TRBJ2-7; 9 nucleotides align to TRBD1. Germline assignment: CDR1 LNHDA and CDR2 SQIVND (reference sequence). With V trimmed by 1 base and J by 2 bases, 3 bases remained unmatched. CDR3 size: 15 residues. In DNA, the CDR3 is TGTGCCAGTAGTATAGGAACAGGGGGCACCTACGAGCAGTACTTC. Translating it yields CASSIGTGGTYEQYF.

V usage is TRBV6-4 and J usage is TRBJ2-1; 12 nucleotides align to TRBD2. CDR3 length: 15 residues. J lost 6 bases, V lost 5 bases, and 5 bases had no gene match. The germline gives CDR1 MRHNA, CDR2 SNTAGT. In DNA, the CDR3 is TGTGCCAGCAGTCCTCTAGCGGGGGGGCCCAATGAGCAGTTCTTC. This encodes CASSPLAGGPNEQFF.

V and J are TRBV27 and TRBJ1-4, with 7 positions matching TRBD1. The CDR3 sequence is 14 residues long. The J segment lost 6 bases and the V segment lost 6 bases, leaving 7 bases of the junction unmatched. Germline V gene sequence: CDR1 MNHEY, CDR2 SMNVEV (reference sequence). CDR3 sequence (DNA): TGTGCCAGCAGCACAGGGGCTCCGGATGAAAAACTGTTTTTT. It is translated as CASSTGAPDEKLFF.

J is TRBJ2-7 and V is TRBV7-6; the D gene is possibly TRBD2 (5 bases). This CDR3 is 16 amino acids long. Germline loops: CDR1 SGHVS, CDR2 FNYEAQ. The V and J ends lost 5 bases and 2 bases respectively, with 19 bases between them. The CDR3 reads CASSRGVTEVTYEQYF. The CDR3 DNA follows: TGTGCCAGCAGCCGGGGAGTAACGGAGGTTACCTACGAGCAGTACTTC.

The J gene is TRBJ2-5, the V gene TRBV7-9, with D possibly TRBD1 on 5 matching bases. The germline V gene encodes CDR1 SEHNR and CDR2 FQNEAQ (reference sequence). V gave up 6 bases and J gave up 5 bases, with 10 bases separating them. The CDR3 sequence is 12 residues long. CDR3 sequence (DNA): TGTGCCAGCAGAGGGGTTCGGGAGACCCAGTACTTC. The encoded protein is CASRGVRETQYF.

This chain links TRBV23-1 with TRBJ2-3; D might be TRBD2 (6 bases). TRBV23-1 is known as an ORF, though its function is uncertain. The ends were cut back, 1 base at V and 7 bases at J, with 9 bases in the middle. The CDR3 extends over 13 amino acids. CDR3 coding DNA: TGCGCCAGCAGTCAATGGGGGGTCTATACGCAGTATTTT. Protein sequence: CASSQWGVYTQYF.

This clone was counted between two and nine times. The J gene is TRBJ2-5, the V gene TRBV5-1; D is possibly TRBD2 (6 bases). CDR1 is SGHRS, CDR2 YFSETQ, per germline. Trimming shortened V by 1 base and J by 5 bases, and 9 bases separated the two germline ends. CDR3 length equals 13 residues. The CDR3 spells CASSLRGEETQYF. The CDR3 DNA reads TGCGCCAGCAGCTTGCGCGGGGAGGAGACCCAGTACTTC.

The chain employs TRBV19 and TRBJ2-1; D perhaps matches TRBD1 (6 bases). CDR1 is LNHDA and CDR2 is SQIVND in the germline V gene (reference sequence). Trimming pared 6 bases from V and 8 bases from J, leaving 14 bases between. The CDR3 spans 13 residues. The CDR3 bases are TGTGCCAGTAGGGGCCGAGGGGGTCATGAGCAGTTCTTC. Amino acid sequence: CASRGRGGHEQFF.

This chain uses TRBV7-2 with TRBJ2-7; 7 bases line up with TRBD1. CDR1 SGHTA and CDR2 FQGNSA come from the germline V gene. The CDR3 totals 14 residues. Unmatched junction bases numbered 5, after V lost 1 base and J lost 5 bases. Written as DNA, the CDR3 is TGTGCCAGCAGCTTAGTATGGCAGGGGGACGAGCAGTACTTC. Protein product: CASSLVWQGDEQYF.

This clone was seen once. This chain connects TRBV25-1 to TRBJ2-2; 10 bases fit TRBD1. CDR3 length equals 16 residues. Looked up from germline, CDR1 is MGHDK and CDR2 is SYGVNS. The V segment lost 7 bases and the J segment 3 bases; nucleotides outside the gene matches: 8. The CDR3 reads CASTEGDRGYTGELFF. The CDR3 DNA follows: TGTGCCAGCACCGAGGGGGACAGGGGATACACCGGGGAGCTGTTTTTT.

The chain links TRBV25-1 to TRBJ1-1; possibly TRBD1 for D (5 bases). This CDR3 region has 14 residues. Germline values: CDR1 MGHDK, CDR2 SYGVNS. Trimming cost V 2 bases and J 7 bases, with 14 bases left between them. CDR3 DNA: TGTGCCAGCAGTGAACAGGGAAGGTTCGGTGAAGCTTTCTTT. It encodes CASSEQGRFGEAFF. The whole variable domain, remainder taken from reference TRBV25-1 and TRBJ1-1, is EADIYQTPRYLVIGTGKKITLECSQTMGHDKMYWYQQDPGMELHLIHYSYGVNSTEKGDLSSESTVSRIRTEHFPLTLESARPSHTSQYLCASSEQGRFGEAFFGQGTRLTVV.

The chain uses TRBV5-6 and TRBJ1-2; TRBD1 is a possible D gene (5 bases). This CDR3 spans 14 amino acids. CDR1 SGHDT and CDR2 YYEEEE come from the germline V gene. Trimming took 4 bases from V and 4 from J, leaving 14 bases between them. The CDR3 DNA is TGTGCCAGCAGCCACCCAACAGGAGCCTATGGCTACACCTTC. Translating it yields CASSHPTGAYGYTF.